A selection of T cell receptor beta chains follows, all from one sample in a study of chemoradiotherapy in HPV16-positive cancers. Using immunoSEQ multiplex PCR, the repertoire was profiled, and TCRdb retains in-frame clones only, with some absent. The table shows roughly 14,000 clones, with approximately 90% occurring only once. The source was blood, collected from a patient who underwent chemoradiotherapy. These receptors were collected from a human donor with HPV-associated anogenital cancer. CDR3s include the opening cysteine and the closing phenylalanine or tryptophan. The D gene is left open where the match is weak.

>TRBV4-1|TRBJ1-6|-
CASSQETTHSPLHF
>TRBV4-1|TRBJ1-2|-
CASSLLTLTNYGYTF
>TRBV11-3|TRBJ1-6|-
CASSPSSYNSPLHF
>TRBV7-2|TRBJ1-2|-
CASSLGRNYGYTF
>TRBV4-1|TRBJ2-7|TRBD2
CASSHLGLAGGPKSEQYF
>TRBV7-2|TRBJ1-1|-
CASSRRGQSNTEAFF
>TRBV7-2|TRBJ2-2|-
CASSSRGDLNTGELFF
>TRBV19|TRBJ2-1|TRBD2
CASSLLAGPGNEQFF
>TRBV6-5|TRBJ1-2|-
CASSYSTASAGYTF
>TRBV5-5|TRBJ2-1|-
CASSLIDSYNEQFF
>TRBV29-1|TRBJ2-7|TRBD2
CSVYVEAGEIYEQYF
>TRBV7-2|TRBJ1-5|TRBD1
CASSPRQGRQPQHF
>TRBV5-1|TRBJ1-2|-
CASSPGRGGYGYTF
>TRBV27|TRBJ2-2|-
CASSFWRQGNTGELFF
>TRBV9|TRBJ1-5|-
CASSVAEGVGQPQHF
>TRBV15|TRBJ2-2|-
CATSRFGSGPGGANTGELFF
>TRBV5-1|TRBJ1-2|-
CASCPGDYGYTF
>TRBV4-3|TRBJ1-2|TRBD1
CASSQNPLPDRVHGYTF
>TRBV7-9|TRBJ1-3|-
CASRSPRIPGQNTIYF
>TRBV6-5|TRBJ1-1|-
CASSYSWRNTEAFF
>TRBV21-1|TRBJ1-2|-
CASSKAGGGDACVGNYGYTF
>TRBV5-1|TRBJ2-2|TRBD1
CASSPDRGYAGELFF
>TRBV11-2|TRBJ2-1|TRBD1
CASSYDRVPYNEQFF
>TRBV2|TRBJ2-1|TRBD2
CASSDGTSGAYNEQFF
>TRBV10-2|TRBJ2-7|TRBD2
CASRGLAGTLEQYF
>TRBV9|TRBJ1-2|-
CASSVVELSNYGYTF
>TRBV4-1|TRBJ1-1|-
CASSHLQYMNTEAFF
>TRBV19|TRBJ1-1|-
CASSTQGQRYRNTEAFF
>TRBV9|TRBJ2-7|-
CASSRLPQGVLSYEQYF
>TRBV4-3|TRBJ2-3|-
CASSQAIYQEFTDTQYF
>TRBV6-6|TRBJ2-1|-
CAITRTQGNEQFF
>TRBV7-9|TRBJ2-2|-
CASSSGPRGELFF
>TRBV7-9|TRBJ2-7|TRBD2
CASSEGEGRGEQYF
>TRBV19|TRBJ1-4|-
CASSIPGRNEKLFF
>TRBV19|TRBJ2-1|-
CASSPPVRGLSYNEQFF
>TRBV11-2|TRBJ1-6|TRBD1
CASRGGDSFPLHF
>TRBV7-9|TRBJ2-1|-
CASRTGGLGSYNEQFF
>TRBV2|TRBJ2-2|TRBD2
CASSDRTIWTSGGPGELFF
>TRBV7-2|TRBJ2-7|TRBD2
CASSLGPLAGSSYEQYF
>TRBV7-3|TRBJ2-7|-
CASSLVGSESSYEQYF
>TRBV4-1|TRBJ1-1|-
CASSQDWEVWQGSGTEAFF
>TRBV6-5|TRBJ1-5|-
CASSYGQTGQPQHF
>TRBV5-6|TRBJ2-7|TRBD2
CASSSGLAGGLEQYF
>TRBV6-5|TRBJ1-5|TRBD1
CASSPRQGKNQPQHF
>TRBV9|TRBJ2-7|TRBD1
CASSGLTGGFHEQYF
>TRBV19|TRBJ1-5|-
CASDLGRGRLGNQPQHF
>TRBV19|TRBJ1-2|-
CASSPGWGTDYGYTF
>TRBV27|TRBJ1-2|TRBD1
CASSSVGQGASNYGYTF
>TRBV19|TRBJ2-1|-
CASSIDRSYYNEQFF
>TRBV30|TRBJ2-3|TRBD2
CAWSYFKTSGGADTQYF
>TRBV11-2|TRBJ2-7|-
CASVGGGEQYF
>TRBV27|TRBJ1-4|-
CASSPGRGDEKLFF
>TRBV11-2|TRBJ2-3|TRBD2
CASSSLAGTRDF
>TRBV2|TRBJ1-1|-
CASRITRPDEAFF
>TRBV9|TRBJ1-2|TRBD1
CASSARGTGSNGVYGYTF
>TRBV27|TRBJ2-5|-
CASSLMGRETQYF
>TRBV11-2|TRBJ2-5|TRBD2
CASRTTSGGRETQYF
>TRBV6-5|TRBJ2-5|-
CASSYQGHLQETQYF
>TRBV20-1|TRBJ2-7|-
CNAKGRYEQYF
>TRBV5-5|TRBJ1-3|-
CASSLSNWDTIYF